Below are 9 T cell receptor beta chains sequenced from a single sample in a study of blood T cell repertoires in COVID-19. The data were produced by immunoSEQ multiplex PCR, yet TCRdb's version contains in-frame clones alone and is incomplete. The sample records approximately 200,000 clones, 80% to 85% being singletons. Sequenced: peripheral blood. The receptors were gathered from a woman aged 55 to 70 with acute or convalescent COVID-19.

This clone was picked up a small number of times. This chain links TRBV5-5 with TRBJ1-2, with D perhaps matching TRBD1 (5 bases). This CDR3 has 14 residues. V was clipped by 3 bases and J by 2 bases, with 11 bases between them. The germline V gene has CDR1 SGHKS and CDR2 YYEKEE (reference sequence). CDR3 amino acids: CASSSSGGNYGYTF. The CDR3 region has the DNA TGTGCCAGCAGCTCCTCCGGGGGGAACTATGGCTACACCTTC. The full variable domain, with the rest looked up from reference TRBV5-5 and TRBJ1-2, is DAGVTQSPTHLIKTRGQQVTLRCSPISGHKSVSWYQQVLGQGPQFIFQYYEKEERGRGNFPDRFSARQFPNYSSELNVNALLLGDSALYLCASSSSGGNYGYTFGSGTRLTVV.

J is TRBJ2-1 and V is TRBV18, with 9 positions matching TRBD2. Trimming removed 3 bases from V and 5 bases from J; junction bases left unmatched: 14. Germline loops: CDR1 KGHSH, CDR2 LQKENI. The CDR3 has 18 amino acids. The CDR3: CASSPLFGGGGPNNEQFF. In DNA, the CDR3 is TGTGCCAGCTCACCTCTTTTTGGCGGGGGGGGACCGAACAATGAGCAGTTCTTC.

This clone is a singleton in its sample. The chain employs TRBV7-2 and TRBJ2-3; a possible D gene is TRBD1 (6 bases). The V end lost 3 bases, the J end lost 6 bases, and 16 bases lay between the germline ends. This CDR3 is 15 amino acids long. The germline V gene has CDR1 SGHTA and CDR2 FQGNSA. In DNA, the CDR3 is TGTGCCAGCAGCTTGGGGTACAGGGCGATCGATACGCAGTATTTT. Its translation is CASSLGYRAIDTQYF.

The CDR3 bases are TGCGCCAGCAGCCAAGGGCACAGGGATTCGACAGATACGCAGTATTTT. This gives the protein CASSQGHRDSTDTQYF. The chain links TRBV4-3 to TRBJ2-3; the D gene is possibly TRBD1 (6 bases). The CDR3 covers 16 residues. V was trimmed by 1 base and J by 3 bases, leaving 14 bases between them. Germline assignment: CDR1 LGHNA and CDR2 YSLEER.

V is TRBV4-2 and J is TRBJ1-2, with D unclear. From germline, CDR1 is LGHNA and CDR2 YNFKEQ. The length of the CDR3 is 13 residues. Trimming took 4 bases from V and 2 from J, leaving 8 bases between them. The CDR3 bases are TGTGCCAGCAGCCGCGGGGAGAACTATGGCTACACCTTC. This encodes CASSRGENYGYTF.

The rearrangement links TRBV6-4 to TRBJ2-1; 8 bases match TRBD2. The CDR3 contains 17 residues. The V and J ends lost 8 bases and 0 bases, in that order; junction bases with no gene match: 12. Germline lookup yields CDR1 MRHNA and CDR2 SNTAGT. This CDR3 is CASSSAGGVSSYNEQFF. CDR3 DNA: TGTGCCAGCTCCTCGGCGGGGGGCGTTAGCTCCTACAATGAGCAGTTCTTC.

The J gene is TRBJ2-7, the V gene TRBV30; 7 bases align to TRBD1. The junction had 7 bases not matched to a gene; V was cut back by 0 bases and J by 2 bases. This CDR3 is built from 15 residues. CDR1 is GTSNPN, CDR2 SVGIG, per germline (reference sequence). CDR3 bases: TGTGCCTGGAGTGTGAAGGGGGCCAACCCCTACGAGCAGTACTTC. Translation: CAWSVKGANPYEQYF. The whole variable domain, filled in from reference TRBV30 and TRBJ2-7, reads SQTIHQWPATLVQPVGSPLSLECTVEGTSNPNLYWYRQAAGRGLQLLFYSVGIGQISSEVPQNLSASRPQDRQFILSSKKLLLSDSGFYLCAWSVKGANPYEQYFGPGTRLTVT.

This chain links TRBV5-1 with TRBJ2-7; 7 bases are shared with TRBD1. Germline CDR1 and CDR2: SGHRS and YFSETQ. The CDR3 is made up of 15 amino acids. The V and J ends lost 2 bases and 4 bases, in that order; junction bases with no gene match: 9. CDR3: CASSFLQGPTYEQYF. The DNA for the CDR3 is TGCGCCAGCAGCTTCTTACAGGGGCCGACGTACGAGCAGTACTTC.

CDR3 sequence: CASSQAGQGDYTF. The CDR3 DNA reads as TGTGCCAGCAGCCAAGCGGGACAGGGGGACTACACCTTC. This chain connects TRBV5-5 to TRBJ1-2; TRBD1 matches at 11 bases. V lost 4 bases and J lost 10; bases outside the gene matches: 6. CDR1 and CDR2 from the germline V gene are SGHKS and YYEKEE (reference sequence). The CDR3 is made up of 13 amino acids.